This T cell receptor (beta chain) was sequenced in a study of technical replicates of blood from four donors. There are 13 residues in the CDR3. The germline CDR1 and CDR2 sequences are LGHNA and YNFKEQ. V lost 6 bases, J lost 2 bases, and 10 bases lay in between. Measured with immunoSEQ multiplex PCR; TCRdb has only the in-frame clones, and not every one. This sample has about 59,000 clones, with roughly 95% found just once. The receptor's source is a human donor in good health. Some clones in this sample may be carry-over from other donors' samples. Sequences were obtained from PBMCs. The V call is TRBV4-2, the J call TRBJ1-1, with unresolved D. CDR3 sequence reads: CASRYGENTEAFF. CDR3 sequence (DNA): TGTGCCAGCAGATACGGGGAAAACACTGAAGCTTTCTTT.